This T cell receptor (beta chain) was found in a study of T cell changes during pregnancy in multiple sclerosis. The germline CDR1 and CDR2 sequences are SGHRS and YFSETQ. Deletions cut 4 bases from V and 1 base from J, with 11 bases between. The CDR3 has 14 residues. This clone was recorded once. Repertoires were generated with immunoSEQ multiplex PCR, while TCRdb's copy carries only in-frame clones and drops some. This table has under 75,000 clones, roughly 89% appearing once. The V call is TRBV5-1, the J call TRBJ1-2; D is ambiguous. The receptor was derived from a female donor in good health, enrolled as a control in a pregnancy study. The source was CD4+ T cells from peripheral blood mononuclear cells, collected after pregnancy. CDR3 protein: CASSLGVYNYGYTF. The CDR3 region has the DNA TGCGCCAGCAGCCTCGGGGTCTATAACTATGGCTACACCTTC.